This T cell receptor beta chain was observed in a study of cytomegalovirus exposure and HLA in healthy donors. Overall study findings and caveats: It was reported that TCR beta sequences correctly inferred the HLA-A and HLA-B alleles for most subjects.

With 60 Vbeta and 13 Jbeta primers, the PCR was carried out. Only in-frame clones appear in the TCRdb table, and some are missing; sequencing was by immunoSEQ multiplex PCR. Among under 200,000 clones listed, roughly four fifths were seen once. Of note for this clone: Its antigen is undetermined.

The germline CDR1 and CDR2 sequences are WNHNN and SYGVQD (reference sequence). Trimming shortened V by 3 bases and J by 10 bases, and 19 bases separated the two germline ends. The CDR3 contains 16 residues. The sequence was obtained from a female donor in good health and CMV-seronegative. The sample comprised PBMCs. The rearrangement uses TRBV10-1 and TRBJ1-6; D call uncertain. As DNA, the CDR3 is TGCGCCAGCAGTGAACAACAGCTCGGGCGGGGATCACCCCTCCACTTT. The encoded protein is CASSEQQLGRGSPLHF.